This is a list of T cell receptor beta chains from one sample in a study of long-term antiretroviral therapy in people with HIV. Using immunoSEQ multiplex PCR, the repertoire was profiled, and TCRdb retains in-frame clones only, with some absent. The sample yields approximately 17,000 clones, roughly 92% seen once. The specimen was unsorted PBMCs, collected 0.6 years after starting antiretroviral therapy. These TCRs come from a woman aged 40 to 50 with HIV. CDR3s include the opening cysteine and the closing phenylalanine or tryptophan.

j_call v_call cdr3_aa
TRBJ2-7 TRBV11-2 CASSFKGYDYEQYF
TRBJ1-1 TRBV30 CAWTESLPNTEAFF
TRBJ1-6 TRBV2 CASSVTGGMGSPLHF
TRBJ2-3 TRBV7-8 CASSRTEKSTDTQYF
TRBJ1-2 TRBV4-2 CASSQERMQGGYTF
TRBJ2-7 TRBV10-1 CASSEGVYEQYF
TRBJ2-7 TRBV7-2 CASSAYKEKYYEQYF
TRBJ1-2 TRBV7-2 CASSLTVPRQGYDYGYTF
TRBJ1-2 TRBV11-3 CASSFRDYGYTF
TRBJ1-2 TRBV10-3 CAISEGGGDYGYTF
TRBJ1-3 TRBV5-5 CASSLEGNTIYF
TRBJ2-7 TRBV7-2 CASSRGQVYEQYF
TRBJ2-7 TRBV4-3 CASSQEMGAPYEQYF
TRBJ2-7 TRBV6-5 CASSYSHSSYEQYF
TRBJ2-7 TRBV6-5 CASSSAQGTYEQYF
TRBJ1-2 TRBV9 CASSATGGARGGYGYTF
TRBJ1-2 TRBV7-2 CASSVAGDKARGYTF
TRBJ2-2 TRBV6-5 CASSYSTAPWTGELFF
TRBJ1-1 TRBV5-1 CASSLQDLDTEAFF
TRBJ1-2 TRBV4-1 CASSQGDRANYGYTF
TRBJ1-2 TRBV30 CAWSSGPGQFYYGYTF
TRBJ1-6 TRBV18 CASSLAPGQGGNSPLHF
TRBJ2-1 TRBV29-1 CSVPGKSSYNEQFF
TRBJ2-2 TRBV2 CASSEDTGELFF
TRBJ2-7 TRBV30 CASTGPLAREQYF
TRBJ1-1 TRBV4-3 CASSQGGVGEAFF
TRBJ2-2 TRBV11-2 CASSLTLTGELFF
TRBJ1-1 TRBV5-1 CASSPVSGNTEAFF
TRBJ2-7 TRBV5-6 CASSLVGVPYEQYF
TRBJ1-2 TRBV6-1 CASSQGPGQERDYTF
TRBJ1-5 TRBV18 CASSPIGLDNQPQHF